This T cell receptor beta chain was identified during a study of blood T cell repertoires in COVID-19. Method: immunoSEQ multiplex PCR; TCRdb's copy keeps in-frame clones and lacks some. The sample consists of 250,000 or so clones, 85% to 90% of them appearing once. Trimming left V 4 bases short and J 4 bases short, with 11 bases between. Germline V gene sequence: CDR1 SQVTM, CDR2 ANQGSEA. There are 13 residues in the CDR3. Material: peripheral blood. J is TRBJ2-1 and V is TRBV29-1; possibly TRBD2 for D (6 bases). The TCR sequence derives from a woman in her thirties or forties who had recovered from COVID-19. The DNA of the CDR3 is TGCAGCGTTGGCTACGGAGGGTACAATGAGCAGTTCTTC. Translated, it gives CSVGYGGYNEQFF.